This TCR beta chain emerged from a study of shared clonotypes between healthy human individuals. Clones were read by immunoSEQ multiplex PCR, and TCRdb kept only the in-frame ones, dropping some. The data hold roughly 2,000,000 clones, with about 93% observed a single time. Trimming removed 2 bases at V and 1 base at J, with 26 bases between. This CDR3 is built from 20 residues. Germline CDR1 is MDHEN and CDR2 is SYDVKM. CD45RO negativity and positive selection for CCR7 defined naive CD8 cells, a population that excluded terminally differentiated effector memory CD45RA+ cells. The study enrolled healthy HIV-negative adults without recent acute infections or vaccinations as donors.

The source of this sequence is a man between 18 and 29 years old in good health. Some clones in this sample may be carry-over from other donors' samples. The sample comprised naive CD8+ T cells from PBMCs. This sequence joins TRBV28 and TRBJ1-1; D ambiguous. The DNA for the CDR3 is TGTGCCAGCAGTTTAGGAAGTGGTTTTATCGGGTGGGCTGGGAACACTGAAGCTTTCTTT. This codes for CASSLGSGFIGWAGNTEAFF.